Presented here are 2 T cell receptor beta chains from one specimen sequenced in a study of blood T cell repertoires in COVID-19. Here immunoSEQ multiplex PCR was the method, and the copy in TCRdb shows in-frame clones only, minus some. The sample comprises a few hundred thousand clones, about 87% of which are singletons, and approximately 3.7% rests with the top ten. The sequencing input was peripheral blood. These receptors were obtained from a man aged 60-69 years who had recovered from COVID-19.

V is TRBV7-6 and J is TRBJ2-3; 14 bases are a match to TRBD2. The germline V gene has CDR1 SGHVS and CDR2 FNYEAQ. V gave up 5 bases and J gave up 4 bases; unmatched junction bases: 5. The CDR3 covers 16 residues. The DNA for the CDR3 is TGTGCCAGCAGCCCCAGACTAGCGGGGGGGGCAGATACGCAGTATTTT. It is translated as CASSPRLAGGADTQYF.

The rearrangement uses TRBV3-1 (or the pseudogene TRBV3-2) and TRBJ1-2; 9 bases align to TRBD1. The CDR3 runs to 12 residues. Germline CDR1 reads LGHDT; CDR2 reads YNNKEL (reference sequence). J gave up 4 bases and V 6 bases, and 0 bases lay outside the gene matches. The CDR3, as DNA: TGTGCCAGCAGGACAGGGGGCTATGGCTACACCTTC. This gives the protein CASRTGGYGYTF.